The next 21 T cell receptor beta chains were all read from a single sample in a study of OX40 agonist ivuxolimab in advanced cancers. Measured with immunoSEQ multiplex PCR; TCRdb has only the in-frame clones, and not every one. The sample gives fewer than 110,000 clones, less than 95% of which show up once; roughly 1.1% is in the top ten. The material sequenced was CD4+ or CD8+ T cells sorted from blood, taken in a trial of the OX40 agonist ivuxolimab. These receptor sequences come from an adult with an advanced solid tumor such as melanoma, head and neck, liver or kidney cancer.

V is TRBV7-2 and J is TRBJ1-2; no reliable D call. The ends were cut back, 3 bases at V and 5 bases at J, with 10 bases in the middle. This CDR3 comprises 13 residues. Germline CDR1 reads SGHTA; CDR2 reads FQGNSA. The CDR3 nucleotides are TGTGCCAGCAGCTTCGAACGGAGTTATGGCTACACCTTC. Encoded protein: CASSFERSYGYTF.

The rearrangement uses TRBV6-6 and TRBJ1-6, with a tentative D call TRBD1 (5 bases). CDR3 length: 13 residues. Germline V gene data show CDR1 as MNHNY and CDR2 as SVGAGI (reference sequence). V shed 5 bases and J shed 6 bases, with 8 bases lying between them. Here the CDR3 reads CASSKGINSPLHF. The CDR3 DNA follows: TGTGCCAGCAGTAAGGGGATTAATTCACCCCTCCACTTT.

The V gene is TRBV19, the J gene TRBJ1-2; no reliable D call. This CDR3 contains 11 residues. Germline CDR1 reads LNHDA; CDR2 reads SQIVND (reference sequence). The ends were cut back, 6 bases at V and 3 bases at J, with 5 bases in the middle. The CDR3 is CASRDYYGYTF. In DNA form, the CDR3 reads TGTGCCAGTAGAGATTACTATGGCTACACCTTC.

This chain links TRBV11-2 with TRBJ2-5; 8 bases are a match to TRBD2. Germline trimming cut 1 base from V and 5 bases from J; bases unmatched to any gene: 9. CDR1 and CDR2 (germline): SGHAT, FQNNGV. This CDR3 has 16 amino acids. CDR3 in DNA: TGTGCCAGCAGCTTAGTCGGGGGGGGCTTGCGGGAGACCCAGTACTTC. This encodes CASSLVGGGLRETQYF.

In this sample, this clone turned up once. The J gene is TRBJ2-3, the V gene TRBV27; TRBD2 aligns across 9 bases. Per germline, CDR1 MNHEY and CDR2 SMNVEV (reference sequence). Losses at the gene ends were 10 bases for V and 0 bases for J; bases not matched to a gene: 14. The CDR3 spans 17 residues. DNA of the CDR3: TGTGCCACCGGCCGCGTAGCGGGAGACTCTAGCACAGATACGCAGTATTTT. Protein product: CATGRVAGDSSTDTQYF.

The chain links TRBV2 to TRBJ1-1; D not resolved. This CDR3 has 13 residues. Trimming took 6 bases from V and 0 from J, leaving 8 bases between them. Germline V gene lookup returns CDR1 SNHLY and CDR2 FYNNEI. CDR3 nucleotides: TGTGCCAGCAGGCCAAGGGTGAACACTGAAGCTTTCTTT. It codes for CASRPRVNTEAFF. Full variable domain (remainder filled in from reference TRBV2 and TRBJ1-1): EPEVTQTPSHQVTQMGQEVILRCVPISNHLYFYWYRQILGQKVEFLVSFYNNEISEKSEIFDDQFSVERPDGSNFTLKIRSTKLEDSAMYFCASRPRVNTEAFFGQGTRLTVV.

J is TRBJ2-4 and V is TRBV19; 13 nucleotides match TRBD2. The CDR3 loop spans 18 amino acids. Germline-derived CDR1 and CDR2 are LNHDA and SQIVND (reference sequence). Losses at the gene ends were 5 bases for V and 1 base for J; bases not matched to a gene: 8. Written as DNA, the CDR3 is TGTGCCAGTAGTGACAGGACTAGCGGGAGAGGGGCCAAAAACATTCAGTACTTC. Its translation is CASSDRTSGRGAKNIQYF. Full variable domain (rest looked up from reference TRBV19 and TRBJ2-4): DGGITQSPKYLFRKEGQNVTLSCEQNLNHDAMYWYRQDPGQGLRLIYYSQIVNDFQKGDIAEGYSVSREKKESFPLTVTSAQKNPTAFYLCASSDRTSGRGAKNIQYFGAGTRLSVL.

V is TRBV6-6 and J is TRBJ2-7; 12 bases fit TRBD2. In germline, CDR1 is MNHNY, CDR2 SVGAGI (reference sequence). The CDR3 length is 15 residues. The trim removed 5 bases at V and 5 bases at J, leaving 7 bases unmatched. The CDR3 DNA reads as TGTGCCAGCAGTCCCGTGACTAGCGGGAGTCACGAGCAGTACTTC. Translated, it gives CASSPVTSGSHEQYF.

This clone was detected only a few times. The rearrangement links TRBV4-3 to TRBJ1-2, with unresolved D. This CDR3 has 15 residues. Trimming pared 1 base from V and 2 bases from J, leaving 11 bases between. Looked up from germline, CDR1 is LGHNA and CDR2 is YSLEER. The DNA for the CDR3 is TGCGCCAGCAGCCAAGTAGGGATGGGGAACTATGGCTACACCTTC. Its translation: CASSQVGMGNYGYTF.

The CDR3 region is CASSIGRLNTEAFF. For the CDR3, the DNA is TGTGCCAGTAGTATCGGGAGGCTGAACACTGAAGCTTTCTTT. J is TRBJ1-1 and V is TRBV19; D gene unclear. V was shortened by 3 bases and J by 0 bases, with 8 bases between the two germline ends. Looked up from germline, CDR1 is LNHDA and CDR2 is SQIVND (reference sequence). The CDR3 consists of 14 residues.

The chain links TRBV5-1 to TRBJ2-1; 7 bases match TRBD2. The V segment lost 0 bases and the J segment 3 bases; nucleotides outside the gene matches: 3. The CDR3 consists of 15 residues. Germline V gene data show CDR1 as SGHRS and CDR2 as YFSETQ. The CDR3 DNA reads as TGCGCCAGCAGCTTGGCTGGGGACTACTACAATGAGCAGTTCTTC. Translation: CASSLAGDYYNEQFF.

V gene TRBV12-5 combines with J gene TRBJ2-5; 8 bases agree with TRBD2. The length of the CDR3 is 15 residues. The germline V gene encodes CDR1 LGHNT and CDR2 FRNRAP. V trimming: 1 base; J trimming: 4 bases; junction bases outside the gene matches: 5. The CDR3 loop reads CASGLAGLGAETQYF. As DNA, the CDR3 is TGTGCTAGTGGTTTGGCGGGACTAGGAGCAGAGACCCAGTACTTC.

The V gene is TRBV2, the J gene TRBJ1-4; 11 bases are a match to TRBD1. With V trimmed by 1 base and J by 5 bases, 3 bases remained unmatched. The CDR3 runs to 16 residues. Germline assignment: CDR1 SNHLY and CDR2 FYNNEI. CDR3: CASSEVGQGGNEKLFF. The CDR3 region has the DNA TGTGCCAGCAGTGAAGTGGGACAGGGGGGAAATGAAAAACTGTTTTTT.

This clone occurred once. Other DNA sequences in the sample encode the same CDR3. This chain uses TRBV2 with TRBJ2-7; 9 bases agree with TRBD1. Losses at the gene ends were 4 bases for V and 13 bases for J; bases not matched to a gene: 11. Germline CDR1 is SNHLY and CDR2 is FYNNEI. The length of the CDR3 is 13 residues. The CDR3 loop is CASSVRRDRVPYF. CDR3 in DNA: TGTGCCAGCAGTGTAAGACGGGACAGGGTCCCCTACTTC.

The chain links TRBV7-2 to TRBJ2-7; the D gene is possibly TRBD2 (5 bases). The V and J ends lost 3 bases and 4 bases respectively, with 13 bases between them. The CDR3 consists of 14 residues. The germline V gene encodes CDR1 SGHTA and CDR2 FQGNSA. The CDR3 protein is CASSFSLATYEQYF. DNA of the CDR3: TGTGCCAGCAGCTTTTCCCTAGCCACGTACGAGCAGTACTTC.

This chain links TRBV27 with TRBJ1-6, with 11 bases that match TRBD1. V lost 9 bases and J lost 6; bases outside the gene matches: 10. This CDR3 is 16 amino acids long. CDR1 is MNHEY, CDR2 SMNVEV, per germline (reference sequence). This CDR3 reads CASRRTGGDFNSPLHF. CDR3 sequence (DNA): TGTGCCAGTAGACGGACAGGGGGCGATTTTAATTCACCCCTCCACTTT.

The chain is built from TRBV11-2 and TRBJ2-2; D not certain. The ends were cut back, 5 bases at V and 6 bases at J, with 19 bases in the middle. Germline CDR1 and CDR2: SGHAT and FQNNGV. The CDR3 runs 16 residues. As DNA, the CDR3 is TGTGCCAGCAGCCCCTACCTGGAGACCCGGCCCGGGGAGCTGTTTTTT. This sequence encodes CASSPYLETRPGELFF.

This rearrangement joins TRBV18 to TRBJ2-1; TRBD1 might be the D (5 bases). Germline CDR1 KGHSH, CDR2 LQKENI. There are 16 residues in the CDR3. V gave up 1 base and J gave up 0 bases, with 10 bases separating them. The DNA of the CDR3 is TGTGCCAGCTCACCACTCGGCCAGGGCTCCTACAATGAGCAGTTCTTC. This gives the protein CASSPLGQGSYNEQFF.

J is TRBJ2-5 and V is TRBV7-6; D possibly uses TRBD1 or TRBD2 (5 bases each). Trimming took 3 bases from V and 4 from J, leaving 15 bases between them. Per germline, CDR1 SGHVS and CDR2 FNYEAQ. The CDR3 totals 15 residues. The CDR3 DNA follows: TGTGCCAGCAGCTTCGCTTCGGGACGTAGAGAGACCCAGTACTTC. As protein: CASSFASGRRETQYF.

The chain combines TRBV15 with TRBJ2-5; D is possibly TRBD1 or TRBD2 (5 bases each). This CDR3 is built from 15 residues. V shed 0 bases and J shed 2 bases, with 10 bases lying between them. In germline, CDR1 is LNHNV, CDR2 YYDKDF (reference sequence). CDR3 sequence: CATSRDPGQQETQYF. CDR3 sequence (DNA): TGTGCCACCAGCAGAGATCCGGGGCAGCAAGAGACCCAGTACTTC. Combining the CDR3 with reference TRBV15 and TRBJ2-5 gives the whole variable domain DAMVIQNPRYQVTQFGKPVTLSCSQTLNHNVMYWYQQKSSQAPKLLFHYYDKDFNNEADTPDNFQSRRPNTSFCFLDIRSPGLGDTAMYLCATSRDPGQQETQYFGPGTRLLVL.

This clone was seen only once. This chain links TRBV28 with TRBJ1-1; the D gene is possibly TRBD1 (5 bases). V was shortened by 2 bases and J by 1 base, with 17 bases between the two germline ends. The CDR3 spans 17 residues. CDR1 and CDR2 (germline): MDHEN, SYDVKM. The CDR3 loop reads CASSLERVRTSNTEAFF. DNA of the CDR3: TGTGCCAGCAGTTTAGAGAGAGTTCGGACATCGAACACTGAAGCTTTCTTT. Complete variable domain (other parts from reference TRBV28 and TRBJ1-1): DVKVTQSSRYLVKRTGEKVFLECVQDMDHENMFWYRQDPGLGLRLIYFSYDVKMKEKGDIPEGYSVSREKKERFSLILESASTNQTSMYLCASSLERVRTSNTEAFFGQGTRLTVV.